The following is a T cell receptor beta chain sequence with its context. This entry is derived from a study of Ad26.COV2.S vaccination and SARS-CoV-2 variants. TCRdb's table, derived via immunoSEQ multiplex PCR, lists solely in-frame clones and lacks some. The sample yields about 410,000 clones, around 89% seen once. Regarding treatment: some 20 received Ad26.COV2.S at low or high dose, single or two shots; about 5 received placebo; per-sample allocation not given. Samples were taken on day 63 after the first vaccine or placebo injection. Trimming left V 5 bases short and J 5 bases short, with 13 bases between. The CDR3 extends over 13 amino acids. CDR1 and CDR2 (germline): SGDLS, YYNGEE.

The rearrangement uses TRBV9 and TRBJ2-5; tentatively, D is TRBD1 or TRBD2 (5 bases each). The sample was peripheral blood, taken in a trial of Ad26.COV2.S vaccine versus placebo. The sequence was obtained from a person aged 18 to 59 who received the Ad26.COV2.S COVID-19 vaccine or a placebo. CDR3: CASSPGRQETQYF. The CDR3 nucleotides read TGTGCCAGCAGTCCGGGGCGCCAGGAGACCCAGTACTTC.